The rows below give T cell receptor beta chains drawn from one sample of a study of regulatory T cells in long-lasting Graves disease. MiXCR, run by TCRdb on the multiplex PCR reads, gives a single entry per CDR3 protein. The sample contains around 400,000 distinct CDR3 sequences, 23% of which appear only once. The source was peripheral blood mononuclear cells (PBMCs), collected when the disease was refractory, from a patient treated with antithyroid drugs. These receptor sequences come from a female donor with Graves disease. Both conserved end residues are trimmed from each CDR3. Some rows have no size entry. The others give once, few or many, or a class for an expanded clone.

v_call | clone_size | cdr3_aa
TRBV11-2 | many | ASSPSWRETQY
TRBV4-1 | - | ASSQDRAGAYGYT
TRBV9 | - | ASSPRVGAGKETQY
TRBV30 | many | AWIQGFPPLH
TRBV6-1 | - | ASSRPGLAGRGELF
TRBV29-1 | few | SVAPTSAASRNGELF
TRBV28 | many | ASSLLGTFYEQY
TRBV20-1 | many | SAPHRGTSQETQY
TRBV5-1 | few | ASRPLVPETQY
TRBV30 | - | AWARGLGQPQH
TRBV9 | few | ASSVGVGDTEAF
TRBV27 | few | ASMPWTGIKNTEAF
TRBV6-1 | many | ASSLTISNYGYT
TRBV12-3/TRBV12-4 | many | ASSLSSGPSYEQY
TRBV7-9 | few | ASARGGGYEQY